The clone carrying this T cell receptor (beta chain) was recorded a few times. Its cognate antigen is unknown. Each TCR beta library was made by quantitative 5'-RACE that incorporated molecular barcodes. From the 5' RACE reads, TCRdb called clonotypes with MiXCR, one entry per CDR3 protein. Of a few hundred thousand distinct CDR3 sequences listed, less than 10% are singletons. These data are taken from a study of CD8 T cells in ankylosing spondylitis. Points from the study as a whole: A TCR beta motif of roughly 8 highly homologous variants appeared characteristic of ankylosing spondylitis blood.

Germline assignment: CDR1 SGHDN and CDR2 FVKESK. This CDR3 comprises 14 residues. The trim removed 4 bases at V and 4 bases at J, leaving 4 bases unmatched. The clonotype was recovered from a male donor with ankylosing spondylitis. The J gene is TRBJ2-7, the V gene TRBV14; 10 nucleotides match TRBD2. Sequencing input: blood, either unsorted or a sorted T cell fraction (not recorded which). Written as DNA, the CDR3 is TGTGCCAGCAGCCCAGCGGGAGGGGGGTACGAGCAGTACTTC. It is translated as CASSPAGGGYEQYF. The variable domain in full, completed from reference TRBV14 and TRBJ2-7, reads EAGVTQFPSHSVIEKGQTVTLRCDPISGHDNLYWYRRVMGKEIKFLLHFVKESKQDESGMPNNRFLAERTGGTYSTLKVQPAELEDSGVYFCASSPAGGGYEQYFGPGTRLTVT.